This TCR beta chain appears in the sequencing data of a study of control samples from healthy donors and cancer patients (TCRdb year 2020). As for this clone: Its antigen target is currently unknown. Per-base quality was not reported, and no clone a single base away is much larger than it.

Library prep was done by the immunoSEQ multiplex PCR assay. TCRdb holds this immuneACCESS table with in-frame rearrangements only. Some clones are missing; in checked studies, unresolved V genes explain under half, and the rest has no known cause. This sample is represented by under 80,000 clones; 93% of them were singletons. The ten largest make up roughly 1.3% of the sample. This TCR was sampled from a woman between 40 and 55 years old with lung cancer. The sequenced sample was PBMCs.

The DNA is TGTGCCAGCAGTTACGTCGGACAGGGGCTTGCCTACGAGCAGTACTTC. Protein translation: CASSYVGQGLAYEQYF. The chain links TRBV6-5 with TRBJ2-7, with 9 middle bases fitting TRBD1. CDR1 and CDR2, looked up from the germline V gene, are MNHEY and SVGAGI. Its CDR3 holds 16 amino acids, cysteine through phenylalanine. Just the 48-base CDR3 DNA is kept, in frame starting at base 1. V is trimmed back by 2 bases and J by 2 bases, and the junction contains 7 bases that no gene match accounts for.